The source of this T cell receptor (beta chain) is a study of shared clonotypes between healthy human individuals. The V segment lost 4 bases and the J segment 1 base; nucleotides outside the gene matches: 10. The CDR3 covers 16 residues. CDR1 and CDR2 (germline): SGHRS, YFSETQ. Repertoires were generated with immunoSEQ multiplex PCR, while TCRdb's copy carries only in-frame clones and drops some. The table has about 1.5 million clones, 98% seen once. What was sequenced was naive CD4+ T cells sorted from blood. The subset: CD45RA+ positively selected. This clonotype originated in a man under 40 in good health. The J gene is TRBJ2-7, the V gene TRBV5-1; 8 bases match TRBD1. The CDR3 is CASSKAPGQESYEQYF. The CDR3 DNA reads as TGCGCCAGCAGCAAAGCCCCGGGACAGGAGTCCTACGAGCAGTACTTC.